The rows below give T cell receptor beta chains drawn from one sample of a study of PD-1 blockade in classical Hodgkin lymphoma. Using immunoSEQ multiplex PCR, the repertoire was profiled, and TCRdb retains in-frame clones only, with some absent. The sample contains about 12,000 clones, approximately 88% of which appear only once. Here the sequenced sample was CD8+ T cells from blood, taken at baseline. Receptor source: a human donor with classical Hodgkin lymphoma. CDR3s include the opening cysteine and the closing phenylalanine or tryptophan. Each record gives: CDR3 protein, CDR3 DNA, clone size, V gene, D gene, J gene. D genes are given only for firm matches. The size field is filled for only some rows; it gives once, few, many or a size class.

CDR3 protein: CASSAWGDRGFSEQYF
CDR3 DNA: TGTGCCAGCAGCGCATGGGGGGACAGGGGATTCTCCGAGCAGTACTTC
clone size: -
V gene: TRBV11-1
D gene: TRBD1
J gene: TRBJ2-7

CDR3 protein: CASWGGSYNEQFF
CDR3 DNA: TGTGCCTCGTGGGGCGGGAGCTACAATGAGCAGTTCTTC
clone size: -
V gene: TRBV10-3
D gene: TRBD2
J gene: TRBJ2-1

CDR3 protein: CAGGEGREQYF
CDR3 DNA: TGTGCGGGCGGGGAGGGACGCGAGCAGTACTTC
clone size: few
V gene: TRBV10-3
D gene: TRBD2
J gene: TRBJ2-7

CDR3 protein: CASSAESGYEQYF
CDR3 DNA: TGTGCCAGCAGCGCAGAGTCGGGTTACGAGCAGTACTTC
clone size: once
V gene: TRBV11-2
D gene: -
J gene: TRBJ2-7

CDR3 protein: CASSYSLDPGGGGYTF
CDR3 DNA: TGTGCCAGCAGTTACTCCCTCGACCCCGGAGGTGGTGGCTACACCTTC
clone size: -
V gene: TRBV6-5
D gene: -
J gene: TRBJ1-2

CDR3 protein: CASSHPPSTDTQYF
CDR3 DNA: TGTGCCAGCAGTCACCCGCCATCCACAGATACGCAGTATTTT
clone size: -
V gene: TRBV28
D gene: -
J gene: TRBJ2-3

CDR3 protein: CASSHPGTGAGNEQFF
CDR3 DNA: TGCGCCAGCAGCCACCCCGGGACAGGGGCAGGCAATGAGCAGTTCTTC
clone size: once
V gene: TRBV4-1
D gene: TRBD1
J gene: TRBJ2-1

CDR3 protein: CASSESLTGAEAFF
CDR3 DNA: TGCGCCAGCAGTGAGTCGTTGACAGGGGCTGAAGCTTTCTTT
clone size: -
V gene: TRBV10-1
D gene: TRBD1
J gene: TRBJ1-1

CDR3 protein: CASSLGQASGANVLTF
CDR3 DNA: TGTGCCAGCAGCTTAGGACAGGCCTCTGGGGCCAACGTCCTGACTTTC
clone size: -
V gene: TRBV7-8
D gene: -
J gene: TRBJ2-6

CDR3 protein: CASMSGVSSTDTQYF
CDR3 DNA: TGTGCCAGCATGTCGGGCGTCTCTAGCACAGATACGCAGTATTTT
clone size: -
V gene: TRBV7-9
D gene: -
J gene: TRBJ2-3

CDR3 protein: CASSWGSYEQYF
CDR3 DNA: TGCGCCAGCAGCTGGGGCTCCTACGAGCAGTACTTC
clone size: -
V gene: TRBV5-1
D gene: -
J gene: TRBJ2-7

CDR3 protein: CASSQVQGGGYTF
CDR3 DNA: TGTGCCAGCAGCCAAGTCCAGGGGGGTGGCTACACCTTC
clone size: once
V gene: TRBV14
D gene: TRBD1
J gene: TRBJ1-2

CDR3 protein: CASSFQRGNIQYF
CDR3 DNA: TGTGCCAGCAGTTTCCAGCGGGGGAACATTCAGTACTTC
clone size: -
V gene: TRBV28
D gene: TRBD2
J gene: TRBJ2-4

CDR3 protein: CASSLANGLEQYF
CDR3 DNA: TGTGCCAGCAGTCTAGCGAATGGGCTCGAGCAGTACTTC
clone size: -
V gene: TRBV7-9
D gene: -
J gene: TRBJ2-7

CDR3 protein: CACSGTGRANIQYF
CDR3 DNA: TGTGCCTGTTCGGGGACAGGGAGAGCGAACATTCAGTACTTC
clone size: once
V gene: TRBV30
D gene: TRBD1
J gene: TRBJ2-4

CDR3 protein: CATSPSLAGGTGELFF
CDR3 DNA: TGTGCCACCAGCCCATCGCTAGCGGGTGGAACCGGGGAGCTGTTTTTT
clone size: once
V gene: TRBV15
D gene: TRBD2
J gene: TRBJ2-2

CDR3 protein: CASSVISHEQFF
CDR3 DNA: TGTGCCAGCAGCGTAATTTCCCATGAGCAGTTCTTC
clone size: -
V gene: TRBV9
D gene: -
J gene: TRBJ2-1

CDR3 protein: CASSSLIRAFF
CDR3 DNA: TGTGCCAGCAGCTCTCTTATTAGGGCTTTCTTT
clone size: few
V gene: TRBV11-2
D gene: -
J gene: TRBJ1-1

CDR3 protein: CASSLLTSGSFNEQFF
CDR3 DNA: TGTGCCAGCAGTTTGCTGACTAGCGGGAGCTTTAATGAGCAGTTCTTC
clone size: -
V gene: TRBV27
D gene: TRBD2
J gene: TRBJ2-1

CDR3 protein: CASSPGSAPGGELFF
CDR3 DNA: TGTGCCAGCAGCCCCGGAAGTGCCCCAGGTGGGGAGCTGTTTTTT
clone size: -
V gene: TRBV11-1
D gene: -
J gene: TRBJ2-2

CDR3 protein: CASSEGLGVVTNEKLFF
CDR3 DNA: TGTGCCAGCAGTGAGGGGCTGGGGGTGGTAACTAATGAAAAACTGTTTTTT
clone size: -
V gene: TRBV2
D gene: -
J gene: TRBJ1-4

CDR3 protein: CASSEGTEHKKLFF
CDR3 DNA: TGTGCCAGCAGCGAGGGGACAGAACACAAAAAACTGTTTTTT
clone size: -
V gene: TRBV5-6
D gene: TRBD1
J gene: TRBJ1-4

CDR3 protein: CASSYGQDLGYEQYF
CDR3 DNA: TGTGCCAGCAGTTACGGACAGGATCTCGGCTACGAGCAGTACTTC
clone size: -
V gene: TRBV11-1
D gene: TRBD1
J gene: TRBJ2-7

CDR3 protein: CASSFRLAGTYEQYF
CDR3 DNA: TGTGCCAGCAGCTTCAGACTAGCGGGGACCTACGAGCAGTACTTC
clone size: few
V gene: TRBV11-2
D gene: TRBD2
J gene: TRBJ2-7

CDR3 protein: CASSQEPGGGYTF
CDR3 DNA: TGTGCCAGCAGCCAAGAGCCGGGAGGCGGCTACACCTTC
clone size: -
V gene: TRBV14
D gene: -
J gene: TRBJ1-2

CDR3 protein: CASSYYRANYGYTF
CDR3 DNA: TGTGCCAGCAGCTATTACCGGGCCAACTATGGCTACACCTTC
clone size: -
V gene: TRBV14
D gene: -
J gene: TRBJ1-2

CDR3 protein: CASSMAQGTDTQYF
CDR3 DNA: TGTGCCAGTAGTATGGCGCAGGGCACAGATACGCAGTATTTT
clone size: once
V gene: TRBV19
D gene: -
J gene: TRBJ2-3

CDR3 protein: CASRDGSNQPQHF
CDR3 DNA: TGTGCCAGCAGGGATGGTAGCAATCAGCCCCAGCATTTT
clone size: -
V gene: TRBV27
D gene: -
J gene: TRBJ1-5

CDR3 protein: CASLGLEETQYF
CDR3 DNA: TGTGCCAGCTTGGGACTCGAAGAGACCCAGTACTTC
clone size: -
V gene: TRBV7-9
D gene: -
J gene: TRBJ2-5

CDR3 protein: CASSLASDLVYEQYF
CDR3 DNA: TGTGCCAGCAGCTTGGCGTCGGACTTAGTCTACGAGCAGTACTTC
clone size: -
V gene: TRBV5-6
D gene: -
J gene: TRBJ2-7

CDR3 protein: CASSSPVNTEAFF
CDR3 DNA: TGTGCCAGCAGCAGCCCAGTAAATACTGAAGCTTTCTTT
clone size: few
V gene: TRBV7-9
D gene: -
J gene: TRBJ1-1

CDR3 protein: CASSLVAGTYEQYF
CDR3 DNA: TGTGCCAGCAGCTTAGTGGCGGGGACCTACGAGCAGTACTTC
clone size: -
V gene: TRBV11-2
D gene: -
J gene: TRBJ2-7

CDR3 protein: CASKGLADYEQYF
CDR3 DNA: TGTGCCAGTAAGGGACTAGCGGACTACGAGCAGTACTTC
clone size: -
V gene: TRBV19
D gene: TRBD2
J gene: TRBJ2-7

CDR3 protein: CSVEGGNEQFF
CDR3 DNA: TGCAGCGTTGAAGGGGGGAATGAGCAGTTCTTC
clone size: -
V gene: TRBV29-1
D gene: -
J gene: TRBJ2-1

CDR3 protein: CASSESSGSGDEQFF
CDR3 DNA: TGTGCCAGCAGTGAATCGAGCGGGAGTGGTGATGAGCAGTTCTTC
clone size: medium-sized
V gene: TRBV25-1
D gene: TRBD2
J gene: TRBJ2-1

CDR3 protein: CASSLAVSDEKLFF
CDR3 DNA: TGTGCCAGCAGTCTCGCAGTCTCCGATGAAAAACTGTTTTTT
clone size: -
V gene: TRBV27
D gene: -
J gene: TRBJ1-4

CDR3 protein: CASMGEGYYNEQFF
CDR3 DNA: TGTGCCAGTATGGGGGAGGGGTACTACAATGAGCAGTTCTTC
clone size: -
V gene: TRBV19
D gene: TRBD2
J gene: TRBJ2-1

CDR3 protein: CASSLGTEVSYEQYF
CDR3 DNA: TGTGCCAGCAGCCTAGGAACGGAGGTATCCTACGAGCAGTACTTC
clone size: -
V gene: TRBV4-2
D gene: -
J gene: TRBJ2-7

CDR3 protein: CASSFAGGPYEQYF
CDR3 DNA: TGTGCCAGCAGCTTTGCGGGAGGGCCTTACGAGCAGTACTTC
clone size: -
V gene: TRBV5-4
D gene: TRBD2
J gene: TRBJ2-7

CDR3 protein: CASTEGGGMTQYF
CDR3 DNA: TGTGCCAGCACCGAAGGAGGGGGGATGACCCAGTACTTC
clone size: -
V gene: TRBV25-1
D gene: -
J gene: TRBJ2-5

CDR3 protein: CASSVGEVTEAFF
CDR3 DNA: TGTGCCAGCAGCGTAGGAGAGGTCACTGAAGCTTTCTTT
clone size: -
V gene: TRBV9
D gene: -
J gene: TRBJ1-1

CDR3 protein: CAISEGPSMMIQYF
CDR3 DNA: TGTGCCATCAGTGAGGGCCCTAGCATGATGATCCAGTACTTC
clone size: -
V gene: TRBV10-3
D gene: -
J gene: TRBJ2-7

CDR3 protein: CASSLVRLNTGELFF
CDR3 DNA: TGTGCCAGCAGCTTGGTTCGGCTCAACACCGGGGAGCTGTTTTTT
clone size: once
V gene: TRBV5-6
D gene: -
J gene: TRBJ2-2

CDR3 protein: CASSFPTVWQGENIQYF
CDR3 DNA: TGTGCCAGCAGTTTCCCCACGGTTTGGCAGGGGGAAAACATTCAGTACTTC
clone size: -
V gene: TRBV28
D gene: TRBD1
J gene: TRBJ2-4

CDR3 protein: CASSIDIYNEQFF
CDR3 DNA: TGTGCCAGTAGTATTGACATCTACAATGAGCAGTTCTTC
clone size: -
V gene: TRBV19
D gene: -
J gene: TRBJ2-1

CDR3 protein: CASSLDSSPSYEQYF
CDR3 DNA: TGTGCCAGCAGTTTGGACAGTTCCCCCTCCTACGAGCAGTACTTC
clone size: -
V gene: TRBV28
D gene: -
J gene: TRBJ2-7

CDR3 protein: CASTKLGGEQFF
CDR3 DNA: TGTGCCAGCACCAAATTAGGGGGTGAGCAGTTCTTC
clone size: -
V gene: TRBV27
D gene: -
J gene: TRBJ2-1

CDR3 protein: CASSGTPISNQPQHF
CDR3 DNA: TGTGCCAGCAGCGGGACCCCAATAAGCAATCAGCCCCAGCATTTT
clone size: -
V gene: TRBV5-5
D gene: -
J gene: TRBJ1-5

CDR3 protein: CASSLASSWGSDTQYF
CDR3 DNA: TGTGCCAGCAGCTTAGCTTCTAGTTGGGGGTCCGATACGCAGTATTTT
clone size: -
V gene: TRBV2
D gene: -
J gene: TRBJ2-3

CDR3 protein: CASSLEWGANYGYTF
CDR3 DNA: TGTGCCAGCAGCTTGGAGTGGGGAGCTAACTATGGCTACACCTTC
clone size: -
V gene: TRBV5-4
D gene: -
J gene: TRBJ1-2

CDR3 protein: CASAGGSHNEQFF
CDR3 DNA: TGTGCCAGCGCAGGGGGGTCTCACAATGAGCAGTTCTTC
clone size: -
V gene: TRBV6-1
D gene: -
J gene: TRBJ2-1

CDR3 protein: CSATVNTEAFF
CDR3 DNA: TGCAGTGCTACCGTCAACACTGAAGCTTTCTTT
clone size: -
V gene: TRBV20-1
D gene: -
J gene: TRBJ1-1

CDR3 protein: CASSFQGPSGNTIYF
CDR3 DNA: TGTGCCAGCAGTTTCCAAGGCCCGTCCGGAAACACCATATATTTT
clone size: -
V gene: TRBV28
D gene: -
J gene: TRBJ1-3